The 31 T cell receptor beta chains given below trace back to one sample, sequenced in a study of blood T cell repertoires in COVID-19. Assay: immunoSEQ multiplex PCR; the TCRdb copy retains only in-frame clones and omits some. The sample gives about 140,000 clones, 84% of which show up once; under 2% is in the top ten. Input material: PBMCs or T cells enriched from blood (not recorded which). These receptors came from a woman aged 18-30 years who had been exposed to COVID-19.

The CDR3 DNA follows: TGTGCCATCAGTGAGTCGGCCGTGAGCACAGATACGCAGTATTTT. It codes for CAISESAVSTDTQYF. The chain combines TRBV10-3 with TRBJ2-3; no clear D gene. CDR1 is ENHRY, CDR2 SYGVKD, per germline. The CDR3 covers 15 residues. Between the trimmed V and J ends, which lost 0 bases and 0 bases, there was a span of 7 bases.

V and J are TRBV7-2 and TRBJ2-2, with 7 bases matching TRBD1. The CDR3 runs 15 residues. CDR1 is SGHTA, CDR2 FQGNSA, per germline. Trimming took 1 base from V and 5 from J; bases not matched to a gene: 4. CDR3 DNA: TGTGCCAGCAGCTTAGGAGGGGGCGAAACCGGGGAGCTGTTTTTT. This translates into CASSLGGGETGELFF.

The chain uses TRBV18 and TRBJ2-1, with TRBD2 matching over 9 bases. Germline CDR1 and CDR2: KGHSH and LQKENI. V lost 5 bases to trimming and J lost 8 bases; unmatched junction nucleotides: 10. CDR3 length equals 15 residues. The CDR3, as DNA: TGTGCCAGCTCATCCCGTAGCGGGGGTACATATGAGCAGTTCTTC. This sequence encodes CASSSRSGGTYEQFF.

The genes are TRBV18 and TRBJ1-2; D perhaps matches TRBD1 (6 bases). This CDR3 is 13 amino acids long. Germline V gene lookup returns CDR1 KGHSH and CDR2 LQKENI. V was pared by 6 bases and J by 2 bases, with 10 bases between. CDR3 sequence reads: CASSEDRNYGYTF. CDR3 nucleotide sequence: TGTGCCAGCTCGGAGGACAGAAACTATGGCTACACCTTC.

This chain's CDR3 is CASSATRVQQPQHF. DNA for the CDR3: TGTGCCAGCAGTGCAACCAGGGTGCAACAGCCCCAGCATTTT. The rearrangement links TRBV2 to TRBJ1-5, with a possible D match to TRBD1 (5 bases). The CDR3 is 14 residues long. Trimming took 4 bases from V and 7 from J, leaving 14 bases between them. Germline CDR1 and CDR2: SNHLY and FYNNEI.

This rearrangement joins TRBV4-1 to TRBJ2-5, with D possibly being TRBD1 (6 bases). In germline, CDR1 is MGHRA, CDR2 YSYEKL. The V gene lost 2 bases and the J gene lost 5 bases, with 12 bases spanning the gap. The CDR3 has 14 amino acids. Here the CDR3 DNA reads TGCGCCAGCAGCCAACAGGGGCATGGGGAGACCCAGTACTTC. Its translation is CASSQQGHGETQYF.

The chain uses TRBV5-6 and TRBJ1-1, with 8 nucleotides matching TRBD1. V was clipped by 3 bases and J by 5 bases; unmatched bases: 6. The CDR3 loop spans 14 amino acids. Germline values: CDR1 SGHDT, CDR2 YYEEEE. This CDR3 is CASSWGQEWTEAFF. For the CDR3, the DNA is TGTGCCAGCAGCTGGGGACAGGAGTGGACTGAAGCTTTCTTT.

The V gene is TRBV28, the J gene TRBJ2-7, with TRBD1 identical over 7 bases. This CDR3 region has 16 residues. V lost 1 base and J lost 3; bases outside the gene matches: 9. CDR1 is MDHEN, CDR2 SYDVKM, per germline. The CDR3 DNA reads TGTGCCAGCAGTTTATTAGGGGGCTTGAGCAACTACGAGCAGTACTTC. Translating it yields CASSLLGGLSNYEQYF.

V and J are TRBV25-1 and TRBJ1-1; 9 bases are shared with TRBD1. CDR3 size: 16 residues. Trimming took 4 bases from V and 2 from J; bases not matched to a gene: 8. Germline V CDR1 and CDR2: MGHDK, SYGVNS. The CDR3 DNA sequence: TGTGCCAGCAGTGCTCTATTGGACAGGGGAAACACTGAAGCTTTCTTT. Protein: CASSALLDRGNTEAFF.

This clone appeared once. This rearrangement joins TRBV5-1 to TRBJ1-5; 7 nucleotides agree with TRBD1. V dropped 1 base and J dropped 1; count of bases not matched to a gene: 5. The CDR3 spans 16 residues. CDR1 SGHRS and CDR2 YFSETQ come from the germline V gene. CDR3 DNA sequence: TGCGCCAGCAGCTTGATCCCGACAGGGAGCAATCAGCCCCAGCATTTT. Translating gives CASSLIPTGSNQPQHF.

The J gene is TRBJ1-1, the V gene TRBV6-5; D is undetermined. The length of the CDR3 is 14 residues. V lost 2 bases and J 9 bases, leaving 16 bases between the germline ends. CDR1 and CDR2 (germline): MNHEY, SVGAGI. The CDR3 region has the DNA TGTGCCAGCAGTTACGCGGAAGGAGGGAACCAAGCTTTCTTT. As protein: CASSYAEGGNQAFF.

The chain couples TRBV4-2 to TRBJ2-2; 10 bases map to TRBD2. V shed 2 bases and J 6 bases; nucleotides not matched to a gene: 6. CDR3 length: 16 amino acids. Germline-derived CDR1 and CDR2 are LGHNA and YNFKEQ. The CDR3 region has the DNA TGTGCCAGCAGCCAACCTAGCGGGAGTATGTCCGGGGAGCTGTTTTTT. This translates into CASSQPSGSMSGELFF.

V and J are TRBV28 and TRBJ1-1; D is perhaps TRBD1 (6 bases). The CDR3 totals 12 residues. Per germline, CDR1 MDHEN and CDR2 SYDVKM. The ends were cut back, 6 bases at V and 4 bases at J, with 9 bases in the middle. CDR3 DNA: TGTGCCAGCAGACAACAGGGCACTGAAGCTTTCTTT. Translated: CASRQQGTEAFF.

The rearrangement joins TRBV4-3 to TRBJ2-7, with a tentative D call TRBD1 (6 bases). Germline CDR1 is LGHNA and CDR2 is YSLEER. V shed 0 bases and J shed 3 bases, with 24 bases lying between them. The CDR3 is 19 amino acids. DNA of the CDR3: TGCGCCAGCAGCCAAGAATTCCCCCCCACCGGGGACATAAACTACGAGCAGTACTTC. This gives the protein CASSQEFPPTGDINYEQYF.

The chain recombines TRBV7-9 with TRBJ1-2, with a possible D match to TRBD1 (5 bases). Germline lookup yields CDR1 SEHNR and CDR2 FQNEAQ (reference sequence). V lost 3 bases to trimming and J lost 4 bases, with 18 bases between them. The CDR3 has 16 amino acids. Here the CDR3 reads CASSLGLVGAGYGYTF. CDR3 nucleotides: TGTGCCAGCAGCTTGGGCCTTGTTGGGGCAGGCTATGGCTACACCTTC. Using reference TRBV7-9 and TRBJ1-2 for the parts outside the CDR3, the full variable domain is DTGVSQNPRHKITKRGQNVTFRCDPISEHNRLYWYRQTLGQGPEFLTYFQNEAQLEKSRLLSDRFSAERPKGSFSTLEIQRTEQGDSAMYLCASSLGLVGAGYGYTFGSGTRLTVV.

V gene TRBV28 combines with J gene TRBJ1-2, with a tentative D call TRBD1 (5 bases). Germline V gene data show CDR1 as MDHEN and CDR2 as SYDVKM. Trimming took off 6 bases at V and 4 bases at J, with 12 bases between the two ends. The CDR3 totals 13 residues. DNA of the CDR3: TGTGCCAGCAGAGAACATGGGGCCTATGGCTACACCTTC. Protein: CASREHGAYGYTF.

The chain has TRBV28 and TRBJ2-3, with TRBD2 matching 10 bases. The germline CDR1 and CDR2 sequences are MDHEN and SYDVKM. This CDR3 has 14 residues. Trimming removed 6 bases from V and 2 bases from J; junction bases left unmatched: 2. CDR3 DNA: TGTGCCAGCAGACTAGCGGGGCACACAGATACGCAGTATTTT. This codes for CASRLAGHTDTQYF.

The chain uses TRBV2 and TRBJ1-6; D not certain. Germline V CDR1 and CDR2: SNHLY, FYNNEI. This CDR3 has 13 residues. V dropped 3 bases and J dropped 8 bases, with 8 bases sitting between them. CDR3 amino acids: CASSDGRDSPLHF. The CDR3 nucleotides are TGTGCCAGCAGTGACGGGAGGGATTCACCCCTCCACTTT.

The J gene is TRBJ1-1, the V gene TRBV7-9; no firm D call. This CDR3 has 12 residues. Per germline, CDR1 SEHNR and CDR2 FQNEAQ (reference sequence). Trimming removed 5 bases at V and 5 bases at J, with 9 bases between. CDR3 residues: CASSPVLTEAFF. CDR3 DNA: TGTGCCAGCAGCCCCGTATTAACTGAAGCTTTCTTT.

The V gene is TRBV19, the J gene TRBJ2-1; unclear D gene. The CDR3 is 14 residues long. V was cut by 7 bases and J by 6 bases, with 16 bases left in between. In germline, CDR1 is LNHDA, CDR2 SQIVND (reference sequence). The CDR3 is CASTGSSEVNEQFF. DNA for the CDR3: TGTGCCAGTACTGGTTCGAGCGAGGTCAATGAGCAGTTCTTC. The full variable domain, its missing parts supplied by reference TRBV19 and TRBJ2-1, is DGGITQSPKYLFRKEGQNVTLSCEQNLNHDAMYWYRQDPGQGLRLIYYSQIVNDFQKGDIAEGYSVSREKKESFPLTVTSAQKNPTAFYLCASTGSSEVNEQFFGPGTRLTVL.

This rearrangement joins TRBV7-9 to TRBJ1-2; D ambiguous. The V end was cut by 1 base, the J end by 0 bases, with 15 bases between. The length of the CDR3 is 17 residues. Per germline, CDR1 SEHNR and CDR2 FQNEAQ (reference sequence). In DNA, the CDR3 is TGTGCCAGCAGCTTAGACTGGGCAGAGCTTACTAACTATGGCTACACCTTC. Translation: CASSLDWAELTNYGYTF.

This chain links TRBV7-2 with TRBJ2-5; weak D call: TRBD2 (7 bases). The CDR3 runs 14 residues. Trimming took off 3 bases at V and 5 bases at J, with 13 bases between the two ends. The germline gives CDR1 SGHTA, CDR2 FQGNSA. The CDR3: CASSFNPGGETQYF. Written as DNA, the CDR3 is TGTGCCAGCAGCTTCAATCCGGGGGGCGAGACCCAGTACTTC.

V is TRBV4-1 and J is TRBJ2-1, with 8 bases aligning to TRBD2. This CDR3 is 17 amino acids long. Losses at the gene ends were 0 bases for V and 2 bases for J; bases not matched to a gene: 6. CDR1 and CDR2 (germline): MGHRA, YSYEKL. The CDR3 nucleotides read TGCGCCAGCAGCCAAGATTTAGAGGGACTAGCCTACAATGAGCAGTTCTTC. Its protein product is CASSQDLEGLAYNEQFF.

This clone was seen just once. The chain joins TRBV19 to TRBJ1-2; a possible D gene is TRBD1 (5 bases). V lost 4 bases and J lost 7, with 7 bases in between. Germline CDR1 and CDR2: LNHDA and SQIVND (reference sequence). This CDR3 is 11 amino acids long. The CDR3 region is CASSTGGGYTF. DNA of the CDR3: TGTGCCAGTAGTACGGGGGGTGGCTACACCTTC.

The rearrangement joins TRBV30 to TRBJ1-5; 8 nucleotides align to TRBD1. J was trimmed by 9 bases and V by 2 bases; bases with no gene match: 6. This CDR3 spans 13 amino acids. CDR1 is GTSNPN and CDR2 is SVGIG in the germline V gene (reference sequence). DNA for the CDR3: TGTGCCTGGAGTTCCGGACAGGGAGGGCCCCAGCATTTT. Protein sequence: CAWSSGQGGPQHF.

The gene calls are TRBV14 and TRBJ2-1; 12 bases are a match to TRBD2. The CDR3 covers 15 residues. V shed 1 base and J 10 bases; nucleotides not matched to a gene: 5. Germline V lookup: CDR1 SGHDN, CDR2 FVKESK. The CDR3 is CASSQGTSGMFEQFF. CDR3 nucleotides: TGTGCCAGCAGCCAAGGGACTAGCGGGATGTTCGAGCAGTTCTTC.

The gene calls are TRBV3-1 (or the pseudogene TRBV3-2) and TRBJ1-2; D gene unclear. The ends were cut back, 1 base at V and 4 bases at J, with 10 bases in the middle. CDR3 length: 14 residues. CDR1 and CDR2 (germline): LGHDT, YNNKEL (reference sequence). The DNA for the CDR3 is TGTGCCAGCAGCCAAGGTGGGAGTTCCTATGGCTACACCTTC. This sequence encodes CASSQGGSSYGYTF.

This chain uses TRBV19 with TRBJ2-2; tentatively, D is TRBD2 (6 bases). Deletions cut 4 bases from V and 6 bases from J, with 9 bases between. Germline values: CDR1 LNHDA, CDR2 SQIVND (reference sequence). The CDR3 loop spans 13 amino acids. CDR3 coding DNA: TGTGCCAGTAGTAGCCGGGGGTCCGGGGAGCTGTTTTTT. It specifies CASSSRGSGELFF. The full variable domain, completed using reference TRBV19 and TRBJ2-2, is DGGITQSPKYLFRKEGQNVTLSCEQNLNHDAMYWYRQDPGQGLRLIYYSQIVNDFQKGDIAEGYSVSREKKESFPLTVTSAQKNPTAFYLCASSSRGSGELFFGEGSRLTVL.

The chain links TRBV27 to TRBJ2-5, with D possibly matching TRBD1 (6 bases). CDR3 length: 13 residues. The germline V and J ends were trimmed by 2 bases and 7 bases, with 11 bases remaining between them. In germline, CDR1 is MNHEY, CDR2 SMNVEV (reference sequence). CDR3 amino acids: CASSLTGSGTQYF. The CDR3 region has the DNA TGTGCCAGCAGTTTAACAGGGTCCGGGACCCAGTACTTC.

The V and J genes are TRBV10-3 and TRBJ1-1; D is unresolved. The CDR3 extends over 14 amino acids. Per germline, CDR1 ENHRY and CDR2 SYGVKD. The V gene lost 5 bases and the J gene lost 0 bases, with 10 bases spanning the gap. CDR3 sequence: CAISNRDMNTEAFF. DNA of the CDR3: TGTGCCATCAGTAACCGGGATATGAACACTGAAGCTTTCTTT.

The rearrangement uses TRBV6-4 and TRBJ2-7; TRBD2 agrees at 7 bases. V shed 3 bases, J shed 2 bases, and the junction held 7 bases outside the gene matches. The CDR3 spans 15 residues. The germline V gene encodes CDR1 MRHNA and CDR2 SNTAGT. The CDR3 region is CASSEWAGETYEQYF. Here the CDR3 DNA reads TGTGCCAGCAGTGAGTGGGCGGGAGAGACCTACGAGCAGTACTTC.